The 2 T cell receptor beta chains listed next were all sequenced from one sample in a study of cytomegalovirus exposure and HLA in healthy donors. 13 Jbeta primers and 60 Vbeta primers were used for the PCR. The method was immunoSEQ multiplex PCR; TCRdb's version includes in-frame clones alone and lacks a portion of them. The data contain 140,000 to 150,000 clones, about 71% of them seen just once; the ten biggest clones take up about 2%. Input material: PBMCs. The receptors shown here come from a woman in her sixties in good health and CMV-seropositive.

With respect to this clone: A junction boundary mismatches the germline segment, possibly from a read error. This sequence joins TRBV7-7 and TRBJ2-5, with TRBD2 matching 11 bases. The CDR3 length is 16 residues. Germline values: CDR1 SSHAT, CDR2 FNYEAQ (reference sequence). The CDR3 loop is CASSLGSGRVKETQYF. DNA of the CDR3: TGTGCTAGCAGCTTAGGTAGCGGGAGGGTTAAAGAGACCCAGTACTTC.

This chain links TRBV18 with TRBJ2-1; no reliable D call. CDR1 is KGHSH, CDR2 LQKENI, per germline. The CDR3 length is 13 residues. Trimming stripped 2 bases from V and 4 bases from J, with 6 bases between. CDR3 nucleotide sequence: TGTGCCAGCTCACCAGCCGGGTACAATGAGCAGTTCTTC. This codes for CASSPAGYNEQFF.